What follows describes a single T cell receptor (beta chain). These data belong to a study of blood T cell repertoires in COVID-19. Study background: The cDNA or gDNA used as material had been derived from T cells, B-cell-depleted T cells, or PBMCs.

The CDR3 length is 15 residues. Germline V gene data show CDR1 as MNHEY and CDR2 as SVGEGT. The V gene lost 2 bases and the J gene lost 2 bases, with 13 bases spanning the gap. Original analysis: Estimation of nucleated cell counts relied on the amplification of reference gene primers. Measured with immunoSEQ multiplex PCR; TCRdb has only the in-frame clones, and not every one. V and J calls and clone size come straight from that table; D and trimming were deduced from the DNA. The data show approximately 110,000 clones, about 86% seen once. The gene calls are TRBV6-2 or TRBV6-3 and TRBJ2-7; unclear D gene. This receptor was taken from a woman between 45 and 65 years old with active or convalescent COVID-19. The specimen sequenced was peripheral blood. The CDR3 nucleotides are TGTGCCAGCAGTTACGGTATTACTCCCACCTACGAGCAGTACTTC. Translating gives CASSYGITPTYEQYF.